The 14 T cell receptor beta chains in this list originate from one sample, sequenced in a study of cytomegalovirus exposure and HLA in healthy donors (dated by TCRdb to about 2017). The protocol used for the library was the immunoSEQ multiplex PCR assay. For the multiplex PCR, a mixture combining 60 forward primers for TCR Vbeta segments and 13 reverse primers for TCR Jbeta segments was used. Here the immuneACCESS table is served through TCRdb, limited to in-frame sequences with V and J called. Missing clones are a known gap in these copies; in checked studies unresolved V genes cover under half, and the rest lacks a known reason. The sample table holds roughly 80,000 clones, of which less than 80% were seen once. Approximately 7% of the sample is in the top ten clones. Material for sequencing was PBMCs. The source of these receptors is a woman between 45 and 65 years old in good health and CMV-seropositive.

This sequence joins TRBV6-5 and TRBJ1-1; possible D gene TRBD1, 5 bases. The V gene lost 8 bases and the J gene lost 6 bases, with 10 bases spanning the gap. CDR1 and CDR2 from the germline V gene are MNHEY and SVGAGI. The CDR3 totals 11 residues. CDR3 coding DNA: TGTGCCAGCCGAAGGGGTCCTGAAGCTTTCTTT. It yields the protein CASRRGPEAFF.

This rearrangement joins TRBV28 to TRBJ1-5; possible D gene TRBD1, 5 bases. Germline assignment: CDR1 MDHEN and CDR2 SYDVKM. The CDR3 consists of 15 residues. With 5 bases removed from V and 1 base from J, the gap between germline ends came to 12 bases. This CDR3 is CASSTKGLSNQPQHF. CDR3 bases: TGTGCCAGCAGTACAAAGGGACTGAGCAATCAGCCCCAGCATTTT.

The chain carries TRBV7-8 and TRBJ2-7, with 7 nucleotides matching TRBD2. The CDR3 runs 12 residues. Germline values: CDR1 SGHVS, CDR2 FQNEAQ. The J segment lost 6 bases and the V segment lost 4 bases, leaving 3 bases of the junction unmatched. CDR3 loop: CASSSPSGEQYV. The DNA for the CDR3 is TGTGCCAGCAGCTCACCTAGCGGCGAGCAGTACGTC.

The chain uses TRBV5-4 and TRBJ2-1; a weak D match, TRBD2 (6 bases). The germline CDR1 and CDR2 sequences are SGHNT and YYREEE (reference sequence). V gave up 0 bases and J gave up 2 bases, with 12 bases separating them. The CDR3 contains 16 residues. The CDR3 protein is CASSLGSGLAYNEQFF. The CDR3 DNA reads TGTGCCAGCAGCTTGGGAAGCGGGTTAGCCTACAATGAGCAGTTCTTC.

The gene calls are TRBV25-1 and TRBJ1-1; D remains ambiguous. V shed 4 bases and J shed 4 bases, with 10 bases lying between them. The CDR3 length is 13 residues. Germline CDR1 and CDR2: MGHDK and SYGVNS. CDR3 in DNA: TGTGCCAGCAGTGTCCAGCGAGGCACTGAAGCTTTCTTT. It specifies CASSVQRGTEAFF.

V gene TRBV20-1 combines with J gene TRBJ1-2; D perhaps matches TRBD1 (5 bases). The CDR3 totals 11 residues. Germline V gene sequence: CDR1 DFQATT, CDR2 SNEGSKA (reference sequence). The ends were cut back, 2 bases at V and 8 bases at J, with 9 bases in the middle. The CDR3 bases are TGCAGTGCTAGATCAGGGAACGGCTACACCTTC. It specifies CSARSGNGYTF.

V is TRBV19 and J is TRBJ2-5; perhaps TRBD2 as D (6 bases). V shed 5 bases and J shed 7 bases, with 8 bases lying between them. There are 11 residues in the CDR3. The germline V gene encodes CDR1 LNHDA and CDR2 SQIVND (reference sequence). CDR3 residues: CASSVRGTQYF. CDR3 DNA: TGTGCCAGTAGTGTGCGGGGGACCCAGTACTTC.

The chain couples TRBV28 to TRBJ1-1, with 7 bases aligning to TRBD1. The CDR3 consists of 12 residues. Looked up from germline, CDR1 is MDHEN and CDR2 is SYDVKM. Unmatched junction bases numbered 4, after V lost 6 bases and J lost 6 bases. The chain's CDR3 is CASRHRGAEAFF. Written as DNA, the CDR3 is TGTGCCAGCAGACACAGGGGCGCTGAAGCTTTCTTT.

This rearrangement joins TRBV4-1 to TRBJ2-7, with 7 nucleotides matching TRBD1. V was pared by 3 bases and J by 4 bases, with 12 bases of the junction left unmatched. This CDR3 is built from 16 residues. Germline-derived CDR1 and CDR2 are MGHRA and YSYEKL. CDR3 DNA: TGCGCCAGCAGCCACCAAAGGGACAGAGGGTTTTACGAGCAGTACTTC. Encoded protein: CASSHQRDRGFYEQYF.

The chain links TRBV9 to TRBJ1-3; no clear D gene. The V and J ends lost 4 bases and 6 bases respectively, with 14 bases between them. Germline V gene lookup returns CDR1 SGDLS and CDR2 YYNGEE. The CDR3 has 14 amino acids. The CDR3 loop is CASSLRGDPNTIYF. CDR3 nucleotide sequence: TGTGCCAGCAGCCTCCGGGGTGACCCAAACACCATATATTTT.

V gene TRBV13 combines with J gene TRBJ2-1, with TRBD2 matching over 7 bases. V lost 5 bases and J lost 0; bases outside the gene matches: 10. This CDR3 region has 17 residues. Germline loops: CDR1 PRHDT, CDR2 FYEKMQ (reference sequence). CDR3 coding DNA: TGTGCCAGCAGCCTAAGGCGGGGACTAAGCTCCTACAATGAGCAGTTCTTC. Encoded protein: CASSLRRGLSSYNEQFF.

A few counts support this clone. The CDR3 DNA follows: TGTGCCAGCAAGGGACAGGGTTTTAACCCCCCTGAATACGAGCAGTACTTC. Amino acids: CASKGQGFNPPEYEQYF. The chain carries TRBV21-1 and TRBJ2-7; the table assigns TRBD1, which was not confirmed against the DNA. TRBV21-1 is assigned pseudogene status. The CDR3 has 17 residues.

Only a few counts were recorded for this clone. The gene calls are TRBV6-1 and TRBJ1-5; no definite D call. Trimming pared 8 bases from V and 2 bases from J, leaving 13 bases between. The CDR3 is 14 residues long. Germline assignment: CDR1 MNHNS and CDR2 SASEGT. The CDR3 here is CASQPPAGNQPQHF. The CDR3, as DNA: TGTGCCAGCCAGCCCCCGGCGGGCAATCAGCCCCAGCATTTT.

CDR3 DNA: TGTGCCAGTAGTAGAGACAGGTTCGGCGACCTTTATAGCAATCAGCCCCAGCATTTT. It specifies CASSRDRFGDLYSNQPQHF. V is TRBV19 and J is TRBJ1-5, with a tentative D call TRBD1 (6 bases). CDR3 length: 19 amino acids. V lost 4 bases to trimming and J lost 0 bases, with 22 bases between them. CDR1 and CDR2 from the germline V gene are LNHDA and SQIVND (reference sequence).